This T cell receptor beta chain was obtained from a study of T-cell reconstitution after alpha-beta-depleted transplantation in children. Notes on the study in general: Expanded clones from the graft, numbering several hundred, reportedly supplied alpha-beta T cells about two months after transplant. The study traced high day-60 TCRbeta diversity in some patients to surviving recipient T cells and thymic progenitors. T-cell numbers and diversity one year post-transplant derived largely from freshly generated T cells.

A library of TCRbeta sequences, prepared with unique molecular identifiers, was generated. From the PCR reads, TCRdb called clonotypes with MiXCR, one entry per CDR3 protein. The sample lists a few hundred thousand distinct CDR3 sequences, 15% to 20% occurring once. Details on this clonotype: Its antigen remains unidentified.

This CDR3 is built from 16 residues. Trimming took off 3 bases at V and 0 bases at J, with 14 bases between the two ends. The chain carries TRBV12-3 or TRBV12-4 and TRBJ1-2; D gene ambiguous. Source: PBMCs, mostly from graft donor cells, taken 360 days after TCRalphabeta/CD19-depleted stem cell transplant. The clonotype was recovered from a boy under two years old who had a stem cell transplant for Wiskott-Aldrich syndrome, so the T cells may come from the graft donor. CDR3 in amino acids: CASSLRQGRPNYGYTF. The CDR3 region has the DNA TGTGCCAGCAGTTTGAGGCAAGGGAGGCCTAACTATGGCTACACCTTC.